This T cell receptor beta chain was sequenced during a study of T cells in Graves' hyperthyroidism and ophthalmopathy. Patients were aged 18 to 65, had disease duration under 2 months, and had newly diagnosed hyperthyroidism. The diagnostic basis comprised clinical symptoms, serum thyroxine and TRAb, thyroid ultrasound and orbital computed tomography. This clonotype was found a few times. What it binds is unknown. Notes on the study in general: Among thyroid clonotypes expanded above 0.001, most also appeared in blood. A median around 5.9 months before onset, the model predicted ophthalmopathy.

The CDR3 runs to 18 residues. The germline gives CDR1 SEHNR, CDR2 FQNEAQ (reference sequence). J was trimmed by 2 bases and V by 6 bases; bases with no gene match: 15. Amplified TCR beta CDR3 regions derived from RNA transcripts. HTBI primers were employed in a first-round RT-PCR of the TCR CDR3. MiXCR, run by TCRdb on the multiplex PCR reads, gives a single entry per CDR3 protein. The table lists about 320,000 distinct CDR3 sequences, over 15% of them singletons. This TCR came from a man aged 25-40 years with Graves' hyperthyroidism. Sequences were obtained from blood. The rearrangement uses TRBV7-9 and TRBJ2-2, with 7 bases matching TRBD1. CDR3 in amino acids: CASSALQGDSENTGELFF. In nucleotides, the CDR3 is TGTGCCAGCAGTGCCCTACAAGGGGACAGCGAAAACACCGGGGAGCTGTTTTTT. Full variable domain (remainder filled in from reference TRBV7-9 and TRBJ2-2): DTGVSQNPRHKITKRGQNVTFRCDPISEHNRLYWYRQTLGQGPEFLTYFQNEAQLEKSRLLSDRFSAERPKGSFSTLEIQRTEQGDSAMYLCASSALQGDSENTGELFFGEGSRLTVL.